Listed below are T cell receptor beta chains from one sample, sequenced in a study of blood T cell repertoires in COVID-19. Here immunoSEQ multiplex PCR was the method, and the copy in TCRdb shows in-frame clones only, minus some. Seen here are a few hundred thousand clones, approximately 90% observed once, and the top ten hold roughly 4%. Material: peripheral blood. The receptors here all came from a woman in her 50s with active or convalescent COVID-19. Both conserved end residues are part of each CDR3. The D gene is left open where the match is weak. Size is stated for part of the rows, as once, few or many counts, or as a class when the clone is expanded.

size,J,V,D,length,DNA,CDR3
-,TRBJ2-2,TRBV4-2,TRBD2,17,TGTGCCAGCAGCCAAGATTGGCGGGGGACGAACACCGGGGAGCTGTTTTTT,CASSQDWRGTNTGELFF
-,TRBJ2-7,TRBV29-1,TRBD1,20,TGCAGCGTTGAAGAAATTCGCGGGACAGGGGGGCCAGCTGCTTCCCACGAGCAGTACTTC,CSVEEIRGTGGPAASHEQYF
-,TRBJ1-1,TRBV6-5,-,12,TGTGCCAGCAGTCAGGGGCGCACTGAAGCTTTCTTT,CASSQGRTEAFF
-,TRBJ2-5,TRBV28,TRBD2,15,TGTGCCAGCAGTTCGGGACTAGCGGGCTGGGAGACCCAGTACTTC,CASSSGLAGWETQYF
-,TRBJ1-5,TRBV5-8,-,15,TGTGCCAGCAGCTTGGCGCCAGGTCTTAATCAGCCCCAGCATTTT,CASSLAPGLNQPQHF
-,TRBJ2-3,TRBV11-2,TRBD2,17,TGTGCCAGCAGGAGAGGTGGTGCGGGAGTTAAGTCAGATACGCAGTATTTT,CASRRGGAGVKSDTQYF
-,TRBJ1-2,TRBV7-2,-,13,TGTGCCAGCAGTTATGACAGGAACTATGGCTACACCTTC,CASSYDRNYGYTF
-,TRBJ2-5,TRBV6-5,-,14,TGTGCCAGCTCCGGGACATCGAAGGTGGAGACCCAGTACTTC,CASSGTSKVETQYF
once,TRBJ2-2,TRBV5-4,-,15,TGTGCCAGCAGTCTGTCAGGGGATCCTAACGGGGAGCTGTTTTTT,CASSLSGDPNGELFF
-,TRBJ2-3,TRBV12-5,TRBD2,18,TGTGCTAGTGGTTTAGTTGCTTCGTACGGGGGGGGCACAGATACGCAGTATTTT,CASGLVASYGGGTDTQYF
-,TRBJ2-2,TRBV7-8,TRBD1,16,TGTGCCAGCAGCCCTCCGGGACAGGGATTCACCGGGGAGCTGTTTTTT,CASSPPGQGFTGELFF
-,TRBJ2-7,TRBV7-2,TRBD1,14,TGTGCCAGCAGCATTATCCGGGACAGCTACGAGCAGTACTTC,CASSIIRDSYEQYF
-,TRBJ2-5,TRBV4-3,TRBD2,15,TGCGCCAGCAGCTTACTAGCGGGAGGGCCGGAGACCCAGTACTTC,CASSLLAGGPETQYF
-,TRBJ1-5,TRBV7-2,TRBD1,15,TGTGCCAGCAGCTTAGGAAACAGGGGGCAGGAGCCCCAGCATTTT,CASSLGNRGQEPQHF
-,TRBJ2-7,TRBV5-1,TRBD1,15,TGCGCCAGCAGCTTGGATGGACAGGGGGTCCACGAGCAGTACTTC,CASSLDGQGVHEQYF